These 28 T cell receptor beta chains originate from one sample sequenced in a study of shared clonotypes between healthy human individuals. Sequenced by immunoSEQ multiplex PCR; TCRdb stores in-frame clones only, minus some. The sample has hundreds of thousands of clones; 95% to 97% are singletons. The sequencing input was naive CD4+ T cells sorted from blood. Subset meaning: CD45RA+ positively selected. The receptors shown here come from a woman under 40 in good health.

The chain joins TRBV7-8 to TRBJ2-1; 8 bases map to TRBD2. The CDR3 totals 16 residues. Losses at the gene ends were 5 bases for V and 8 bases for J; bases not matched to a gene: 14. Looked up from germline, CDR1 is SGHVS and CDR2 is FQNEAQ. The CDR3 DNA reads as TGTGCCAGCAGCACCCACCGGGCGGGAGGAACCGATGAGCAGTTCTTC. Its protein is CASSTHRAGGTDEQFF.

The gene calls are TRBV25-1 and TRBJ2-1; 10 positions match TRBD1. With 5 bases clipped from V and 6 bases from J, the junction kept 16 bases outside the gene matches. Looked up from germline, CDR1 is MGHDK and CDR2 is SYGVNS. The CDR3 has 18 amino acids. The CDR3 loop is CASSPPPGTGVGSNEQFF. The CDR3 DNA reads TGTGCCAGCAGTCCCCCCCCCGGGACAGGGGTCGGATCCAATGAGCAGTTCTTC.

The rearrangement uses TRBV15 and TRBJ2-3; the D gene is possibly TRBD2 (5 bases). Trimming stripped 0 bases from V and 4 bases from J, with 11 bases between. CDR1 LNHNV and CDR2 YYDKDF come from the germline V gene (reference sequence). There are 15 residues in the CDR3. The CDR3 DNA reads as TGTGCCACCAGCAGAGAAGCGGAGAATGCAGATACGCAGTATTTT. This translates into CATSREAENADTQYF.

The chain combines TRBV5-4 with TRBJ1-1; D gene ambiguous. Trimming took 3 bases from V and 1 from J, leaving 13 bases between them. CDR1 is SGHNT and CDR2 is YYREEE in the germline V gene (reference sequence). This CDR3 is built from 15 residues. The CDR3 is CASSSRTVPNTEAFF. The CDR3 DNA reads as TGTGCCAGCAGCTCCCGGACGGTGCCGAACACTGAAGCTTTCTTT.

This chain connects TRBV10-3 to TRBJ2-3; D remains ambiguous. CDR3 length: 13 residues. Germline CDR1 is ENHRY and CDR2 is SYGVKD. Trimming left V 10 bases short and J 2 bases short, with 13 bases between. This CDR3 reads CATNQETTDTQYF. The CDR3 DNA reads TGTGCCACCAATCAGGAAACCACAGATACGCAGTATTTT.

The chain recombines TRBV28 with TRBJ1-5, with D perhaps matching TRBD1 (6 bases). Per the germline V gene, CDR1 is MDHEN and CDR2 is SYDVKM. Deletions cut 2 bases from V and 7 bases from J, with 12 bases between. CDR3 length: 14 amino acids. CDR3 protein: CASSLRGAGQPQHF. CDR3 bases: TGTGCCAGCAGTTTACGGGGGGCTGGCCAGCCCCAGCATTTT. The full variable domain, its missing parts supplied by reference TRBV28 and TRBJ1-5, is DVKVTQSSRYLVKRTGEKVFLECVQDMDHENMFWYRQDPGLGLRLIYFSYDVKMKEKGDIPEGYSVSREKKERFSLILESASTNQTSMYLCASSLRGAGQPQHFGDGTRLSIL.

V gene TRBV20-1 combines with J gene TRBJ2-5; TRBD1 aligns across 7 bases. J was trimmed by 4 bases and V by 8 bases; bases with no gene match: 4. Germline V gene lookup returns CDR1 DFQATT and CDR2 SNEGSKA (reference sequence). CDR3 length: 11 residues. The CDR3 sequence is CSTRQGETQYF. The CDR3 nucleotides are TGCAGTACAAGACAGGGAGAGACCCAGTACTTC.

V is TRBV27 and J is TRBJ2-7; 9 bases match TRBD2. Per the germline V gene, CDR1 is MNHEY and CDR2 is SMNVEV (reference sequence). This CDR3 comprises 14 residues. V gave up 6 bases and J gave up 5 bases; unmatched junction bases: 8. The chain's CDR3 is CASRLAGVPHEQYF. CDR3 bases: TGTGCCAGCAGGTTAGCGGGAGTCCCCCACGAGCAGTACTTC.

This clone was seen only once. The chain uses TRBV7-9 and TRBJ2-7, with 7 nucleotides matching TRBD1. This CDR3 has 15 amino acids. After removal of 5 bases from V and 2 bases from J, the junction contained 9 bases not matched to a gene. The V gene's germline CDR1 is SEHNR and CDR2 FQNEAQ (reference sequence). The CDR3 sequence: CASSSRGSGPYEQYF. CDR3 in DNA: TGTGCCAGCAGCAGCAGGGGGTCCGGACCCTACGAGCAGTACTTC.

V and J are TRBV19 and TRBJ1-5, with a tentative D call TRBD1 (6 bases). The CDR3 has 18 amino acids. Trimming removed 3 bases at V and 3 bases at J, with 21 bases between. The germline CDR1 and CDR2 sequences are LNHDA and SQIVND (reference sequence). For the CDR3, the DNA is TGTGCCAGTAGTATCCAGAAGATAACGGACAGCGCCAATCAGCCCCAGCATTTT. Residues: CASSIQKITDSANQPQHF.

The chain couples TRBV28 to TRBJ2-1; D possibly matches TRBD1 or TRBD2 (5 bases each). V dropped 2 bases and J dropped 5 bases, with 13 bases sitting between them. Germline V CDR1 and CDR2: MDHEN, SYDVKM. The CDR3 is made up of 15 amino acids. CDR3 sequence (DNA): TGTGCCAGCAGTTTAGGGGGAGTCTGGGACAATGAGCAGTTCTTC. It is translated as CASSLGGVWDNEQFF.

The V and J genes are TRBV11-2 and TRBJ1-2; D unresolved. CDR1 and CDR2 (germline): SGHAT, FQNNGV. V dropped 0 bases and J dropped 10 bases, with 12 bases sitting between them. The CDR3 sequence is 13 residues long. CDR3 nucleotides: TGTGCCAGCAGCTTAGATCGGGGAGGAAACTACACCTTC. Its translation: CASSLDRGGNYTF.

This rearrangement joins TRBV19 to TRBJ1-1, with a weak D call TRBD1 (5 bases). The V end lost 3 bases, the J end lost 1 base, and 12 bases lay between the germline ends. CDR1 and CDR2 from the germline V gene are LNHDA and SQIVND (reference sequence). CDR3 length equals 15 residues. The CDR3 here is CASSIQGRQNTEAFF. CDR3 in DNA: TGTGCCAGTAGTATCCAGGGACGACAGAACACTGAAGCTTTCTTT.

The V and J genes are TRBV29-1 and TRBJ2-2, with D unclear. Germline lookup yields CDR1 SQVTM and CDR2 ANQGSEA. This CDR3 contains 12 residues. The V end lost 4 bases, the J end lost 1 base, and 4 bases lay between the germline ends. CDR3 nucleotide sequence: TGCAGCGTTGGTAGGAACACCGGGGAGCTGTTTTTT. It translates to CSVGRNTGELFF.

The chain recombines TRBV19 with TRBJ2-7; 9 nucleotides align to TRBD2. Germline trimming cut 8 bases from V and 4 bases from J; bases unmatched to any gene: 9. CDR1 and CDR2 (germline): LNHDA, SQIVND (reference sequence). The CDR3 is 14 residues long. CDR3 loop: CASGTSRRLYEQYF. The DNA for the CDR3 is TGTGCCAGTGGGACTAGCAGGAGATTGTACGAGCAGTACTTC.

The sample holds one count of this clone. The chain has TRBV5-4 and TRBJ2-5; 7 nucleotides agree with TRBD1. The CDR3 contains 15 residues. Germline V gene lookup returns CDR1 SGHNT and CDR2 YYREEE (reference sequence). The V gene end was trimmed by 2 bases and the J gene end by 3 bases; junction bases not matched to a gene: 7. CDR3 region: CASSLFRDREETQYF. The CDR3 DNA follows: TGTGCCAGCAGCTTATTCCGAGACAGGGAAGAGACCCAGTACTTC.

The rearrangement joins TRBV25-1 to TRBJ1-4; no definite D call. The germline gives CDR1 MGHDK, CDR2 SYGVNS. This CDR3 spans 13 amino acids. Trimming shortened V by 7 bases and J by 4 bases, and 10 bases separated the two germline ends. The CDR3 spells CASTNFFNEKLFF. The CDR3 DNA reads as TGTGCCAGCACCAACTTCTTTAATGAAAAACTGTTTTTT.

The chain joins TRBV7-6 to TRBJ1-4; D uncertain. The CDR3 contains 17 residues. The V end lost 5 bases, the J end lost 8 bases, and 24 bases lay between the germline ends. The V gene's germline CDR1 is SGHVS and CDR2 FNYEAQ. Here the CDR3 DNA reads TGTGCCAGCAGCGGTGGGCTCTTCGGTAGAGTATCCGAAAAACTGTTTTTT. Amino acid sequence: CASSGGLFGRVSEKLFF.

Note on this clone: The sample holds other DNA sequences that translate to the same CDR3. CDR3 bases: TGTGCCAGCAGTGGACAGGGTGGGCAGCCCCAGCATTTT. Protein product: CASSGQGGQPQHF. The gene calls are TRBV6-5 and TRBJ1-5, with 8 positions matching TRBD1. The V and J ends lost 5 bases and 7 bases, in that order; junction bases with no gene match: 4. The CDR3 contains 13 residues. CDR1 is MNHEY and CDR2 is SVGAGI in the germline V gene.

The chain employs TRBV5-1 and TRBJ2-1; no firm D call. V shed 4 bases and J shed 9 bases, with 17 bases lying between them. The germline CDR1 and CDR2 sequences are SGHRS and YFSETQ. This CDR3 has 14 amino acids. The CDR3 here is CASSPLSTGGEQFF. As DNA, the CDR3 is TGCGCCAGCAGCCCCCTCAGTACTGGCGGTGAGCAGTTCTTC.

The chain recombines TRBV11-2 with TRBJ2-3; 11 bases map to TRBD2. The CDR3 is made up of 16 amino acids. Per germline, CDR1 SGHAT and CDR2 FQNNGV. Unmatched junction bases numbered 2, after V lost 3 bases and J lost 0 bases. The CDR3 loop reads CASSFGLAGSTDTQYF. The CDR3 nucleotides are TGTGCCAGCAGCTTCGGACTAGCGGGTAGCACAGATACGCAGTATTTT.

This clone showed up just a few times. The J gene is TRBJ2-7, the V gene TRBV2; 12 bases align to TRBD2. Germline CDR1 is SNHLY and CDR2 is FYNNEI. V shed 8 bases, J shed 4 bases, and the junction held 3 bases outside the gene matches. The CDR3 spans 13 residues. CDR3 in DNA: TGTGCCAGCGGCGGGACTAGCGGGTACGAGCAGTACTTC. Residues: CASGGTSGYEQYF.

The chain combines TRBV28 with TRBJ1-4; D gene uncertain. Trimming cost V 6 bases and J 8 bases, with 16 bases left between them. The CDR3 is 14 amino acids. Germline CDR1 and CDR2: MDHEN and SYDVKM. The CDR3 DNA follows: TGTGCCAGCAGCGCGACCCCCGTGAGAGAAAAACTGTTTTTT. Protein product: CASSATPVREKLFF.

The chain carries TRBV28 and TRBJ1-2; D is perhaps TRBD1 (5 bases). Germline loops: CDR1 MDHEN, CDR2 SYDVKM. With 3 bases removed from V and 4 bases from J, the gap between germline ends came to 12 bases. This CDR3 is 14 amino acids long. CDR3 protein: CASSLAGVVYGYTF. CDR3 sequence (DNA): TGTGCCAGCAGTTTGGCGGGGGTTGTCTATGGCTACACCTTC.

The rearrangement joins TRBV6-5 to TRBJ2-7; 8 nucleotides line up with TRBD2. Looked up from germline, CDR1 is MNHEY and CDR2 is SVGAGI. The CDR3 runs to 16 residues. V lost 2 bases, J lost 1 base, and 7 bases stayed unmatched. The CDR3 reads CASSYHLGGGSYEQYF. The CDR3, as DNA: TGTGCCAGCAGTTACCACCTTGGCGGGGGGTCCTACGAGCAGTACTTC.

V and J are TRBV18 and TRBJ2-7; TRBD2 aligns across 11 bases. Trimming took 3 bases from V and 4 from J; bases not matched to a gene: 14. There are 18 residues in the CDR3. Germline-derived CDR1 and CDR2 are KGHSH and LQKENI. CDR3 in DNA: TGTGCCAGCTCACCTCCGGGACTAGCGGACCTCTCGGGGTACGAGCAGTACTTC. Its protein is CASSPPGLADLSGYEQYF. The variable domain in full, with the rest retrieved from reference TRBV18 and TRBJ2-7, is NAGVMQNPRHLVRRRGQEARLRCSPMKGHSHVYWYRQLPEEGLKFMVYLQKENIIDESGMPKERFSAEFPKEGPSILRIQQVVRGDSAAYFCASSPPGLADLSGYEQYFGPGTRLTVT.

The chain is built from TRBV28 and TRBJ2-1, with D maybe TRBD2 (5 bases). Germline CDR1 is MDHEN and CDR2 is SYDVKM. Trimming cost V 5 bases and J 6 bases, with 23 bases left between them. There are 17 residues in the CDR3. The CDR3 protein is CASSLSFLSGRGNEQFF. In DNA, the CDR3 is TGTGCCAGCAGTCTATCTTTTCTTTCGGGAAGAGGCAATGAGCAGTTCTTC.

This chain links TRBV15 with TRBJ2-3; 7 positions agree with TRBD1. The CDR3 runs to 15 residues. Germline assignment: CDR1 LNHNV and CDR2 YYDKDF (reference sequence). The J segment lost 4 bases and the V segment lost 1 base, leaving 5 bases of the junction unmatched. The CDR3 DNA is TGTGCCACCAGCAGAGCAGGGGGATGGGCAGATACGCAGTATTTT. It encodes CATSRAGGWADTQYF.